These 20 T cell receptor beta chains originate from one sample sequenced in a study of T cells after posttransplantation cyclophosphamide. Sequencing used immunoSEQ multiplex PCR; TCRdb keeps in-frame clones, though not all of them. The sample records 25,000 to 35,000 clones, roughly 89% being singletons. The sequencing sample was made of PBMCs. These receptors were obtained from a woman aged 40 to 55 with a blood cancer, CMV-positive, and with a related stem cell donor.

CDR3 sequence reads: CASSRQTGNEKLFF. The CDR3, as DNA: TGTGCCAGCAGTCGACAGACAGGGAATGAAAAACTGTTTTTT. V gene TRBV27 combines with J gene TRBJ1-4, with 7 bases lining up with TRBD1. This CDR3 is 14 amino acids long. J lost 5 bases, V lost 5 bases, and 5 bases had no gene match. CDR1 is MNHEY, CDR2 SMNVEV, per germline (reference sequence).

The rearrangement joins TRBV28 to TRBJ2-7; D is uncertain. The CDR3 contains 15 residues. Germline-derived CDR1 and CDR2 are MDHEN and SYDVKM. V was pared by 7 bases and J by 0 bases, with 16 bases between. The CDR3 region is CASTKRHLSSYEQYF. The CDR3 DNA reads TGTGCCAGCACCAAGAGACACTTGAGCTCCTACGAGCAGTACTTC. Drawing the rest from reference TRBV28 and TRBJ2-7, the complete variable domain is DVKVTQSSRYLVKRTGEKVFLECVQDMDHENMFWYRQDPGLGLRLIYFSYDVKMKEKGDIPEGYSVSREKKERFSLILESASTNQTSMYLCASTKRHLSSYEQYFGPGTRLTVT.

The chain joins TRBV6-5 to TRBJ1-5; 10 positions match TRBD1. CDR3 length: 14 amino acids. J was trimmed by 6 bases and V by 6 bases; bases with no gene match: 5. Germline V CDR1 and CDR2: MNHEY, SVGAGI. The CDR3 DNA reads TGTGCCAGCAGCGCCGGGACAGGGGTTCAGCCCCAGCATTTT. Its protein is CASSAGTGVQPQHF.

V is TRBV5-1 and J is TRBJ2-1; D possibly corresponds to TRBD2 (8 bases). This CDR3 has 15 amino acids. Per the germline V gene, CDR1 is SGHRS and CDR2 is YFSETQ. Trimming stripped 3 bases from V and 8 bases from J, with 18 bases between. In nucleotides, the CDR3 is TGCGCCAGCAGCTCCCCGGGAGGGGGCGTCGATGAGCAGTTCTTC. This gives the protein CASSSPGGGVDEQFF.

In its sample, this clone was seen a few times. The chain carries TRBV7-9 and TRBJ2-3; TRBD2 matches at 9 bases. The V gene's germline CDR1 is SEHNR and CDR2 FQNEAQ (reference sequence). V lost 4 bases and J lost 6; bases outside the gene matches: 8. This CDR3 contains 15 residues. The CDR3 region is CASSSLAGGRDTQYF. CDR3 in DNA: TGTGCCAGCAGCTCCCTGGCGGGGGGGCGGGATACGCAGTATTTT.

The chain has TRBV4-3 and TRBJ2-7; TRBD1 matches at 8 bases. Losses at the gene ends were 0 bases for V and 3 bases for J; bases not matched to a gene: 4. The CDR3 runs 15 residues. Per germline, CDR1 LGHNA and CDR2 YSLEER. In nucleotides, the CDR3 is TGCGCCAGCAGCCAAGAGGGACAGGACCTCTACGAGCAGTACTTC. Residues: CASSQEGQDLYEQYF.

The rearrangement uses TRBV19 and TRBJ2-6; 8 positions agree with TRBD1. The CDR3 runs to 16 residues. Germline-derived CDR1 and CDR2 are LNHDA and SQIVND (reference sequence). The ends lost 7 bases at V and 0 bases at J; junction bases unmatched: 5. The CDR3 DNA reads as TGTGCCAGTACCGGACAGGGAATCTCTGGGGCCAACGTCCTGACTTTC. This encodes CASTGQGISGANVLTF.

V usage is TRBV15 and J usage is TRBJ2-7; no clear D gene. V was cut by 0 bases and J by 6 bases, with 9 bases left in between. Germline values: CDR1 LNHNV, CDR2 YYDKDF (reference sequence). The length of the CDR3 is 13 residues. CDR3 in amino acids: CATSRDPSGEQYF. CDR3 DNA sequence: TGTGCCACCAGCAGAGATCCTTCAGGCGAGCAGTACTTC.

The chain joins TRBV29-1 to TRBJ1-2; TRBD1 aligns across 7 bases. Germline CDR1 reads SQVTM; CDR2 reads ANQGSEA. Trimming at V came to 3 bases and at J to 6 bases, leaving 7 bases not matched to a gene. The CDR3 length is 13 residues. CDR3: CSVDEGADNGYTF. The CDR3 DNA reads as TGCAGCGTTGATGAGGGGGCGGACAATGGCTACACCTTC. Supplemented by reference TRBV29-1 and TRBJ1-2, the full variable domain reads SAVISQKPSRDICQRGTSLTIQCQVDSQVTMMFWYRQQPGQSLTLIATANQGSEATYESGFVIDKFPISRPNLTFSTLTVSNMSPEDSSIYLCSVDEGADNGYTFGSGTRLTVV.

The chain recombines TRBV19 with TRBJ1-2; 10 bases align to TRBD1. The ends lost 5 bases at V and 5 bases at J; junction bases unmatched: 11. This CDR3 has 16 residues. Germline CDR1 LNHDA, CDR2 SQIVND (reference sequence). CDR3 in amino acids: CASSSPGQGLEYGYTF. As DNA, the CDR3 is TGTGCCAGTAGTTCCCCGGGACAGGGGTTGGAGTATGGCTACACCTTC.

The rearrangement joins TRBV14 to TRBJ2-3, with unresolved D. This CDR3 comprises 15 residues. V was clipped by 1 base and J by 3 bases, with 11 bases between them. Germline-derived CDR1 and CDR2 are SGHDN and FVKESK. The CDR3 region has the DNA TGTGCCAGCAGCCAAGGCGGCTTTGAGACAGATACGCAGTATTTT. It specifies CASSQGGFETDTQYF.

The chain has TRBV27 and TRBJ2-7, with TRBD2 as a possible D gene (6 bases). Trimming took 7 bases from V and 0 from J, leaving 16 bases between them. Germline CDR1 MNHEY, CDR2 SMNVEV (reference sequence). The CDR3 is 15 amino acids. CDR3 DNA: TGTGCCAGCAAGGCGGGACTCCCAAGCTCCTACGAGCAGTACTTC. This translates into CASKAGLPSSYEQYF.

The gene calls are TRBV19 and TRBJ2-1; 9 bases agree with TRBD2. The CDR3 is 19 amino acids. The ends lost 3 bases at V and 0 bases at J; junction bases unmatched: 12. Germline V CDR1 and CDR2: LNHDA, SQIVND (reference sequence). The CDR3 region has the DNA TGTGCCAGTAGTATCGGCGCAGCGGGGGGCCGGAGCTCCTACAATGAGCAGTTCTTC. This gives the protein CASSIGAAGGRSSYNEQFF.

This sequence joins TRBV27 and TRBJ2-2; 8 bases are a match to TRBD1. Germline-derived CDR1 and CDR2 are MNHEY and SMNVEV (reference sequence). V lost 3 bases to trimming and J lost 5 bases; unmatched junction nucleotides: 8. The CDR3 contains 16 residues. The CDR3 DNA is TGTGCCAGCAGTTTTCAGGGGGCCCCGGGAACCGGGGAGCTGTTTTTT. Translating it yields CASSFQGAPGTGELFF.

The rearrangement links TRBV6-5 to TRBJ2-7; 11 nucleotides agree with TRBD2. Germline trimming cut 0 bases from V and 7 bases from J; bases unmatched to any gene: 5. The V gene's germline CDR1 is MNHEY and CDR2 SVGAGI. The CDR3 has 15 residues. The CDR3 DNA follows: TGTGCCAGCAGTTACTCTAGCGGGGGGGCGGAGGAGCAGTACTTC. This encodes CASSYSSGGAEEQYF.

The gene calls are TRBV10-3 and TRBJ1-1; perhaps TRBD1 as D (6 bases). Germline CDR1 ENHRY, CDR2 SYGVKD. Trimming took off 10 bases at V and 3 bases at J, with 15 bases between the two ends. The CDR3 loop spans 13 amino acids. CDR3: CATRGGGYTEAFF. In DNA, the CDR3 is TGTGCCACTAGAGGGGGGGGGTACACTGAAGCTTTCTTT.

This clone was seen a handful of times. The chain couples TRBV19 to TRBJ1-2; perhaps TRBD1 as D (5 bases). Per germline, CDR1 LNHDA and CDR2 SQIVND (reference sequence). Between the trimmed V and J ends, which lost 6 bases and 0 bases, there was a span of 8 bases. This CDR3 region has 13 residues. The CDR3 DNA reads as TGTGCCAGTAGGTTGGGGCCTAACTATGGCTACACCTTC. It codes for CASRLGPNYGYTF.

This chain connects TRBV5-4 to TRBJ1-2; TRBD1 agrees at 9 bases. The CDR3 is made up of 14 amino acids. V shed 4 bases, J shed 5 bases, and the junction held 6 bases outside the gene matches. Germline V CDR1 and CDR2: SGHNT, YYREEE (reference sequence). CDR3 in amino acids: CASSPGQGRYGYTF. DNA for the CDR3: TGTGCCAGCAGCCCTGGACAGGGGCGTTATGGCTACACCTTC.

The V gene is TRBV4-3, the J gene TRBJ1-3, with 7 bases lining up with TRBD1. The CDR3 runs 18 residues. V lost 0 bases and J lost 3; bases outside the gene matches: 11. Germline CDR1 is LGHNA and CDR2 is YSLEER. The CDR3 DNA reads TGCGCCAGCAGCCAAGATTCCCGAACAGGGGTTTTTGGAAACACCATATATTTT. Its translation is CASSQDSRTGVFGNTIYF.

The CDR3 is CASSLHYGYTF. The CDR3 DNA sequence: TGTGCCAGCAGTCTCCACTATGGCTACACCTTC. This chain joins TRBV6-1 and TRBJ1-2, with D hard to call. V dropped 5 bases and J dropped 3 bases, with 4 bases sitting between them. The CDR3 is 11 amino acids. The germline V gene has CDR1 MNHNS and CDR2 SASEGT.